One and the same sample provided the 5 T cell receptor beta chains below, sequenced in a study of spatial heterogeneity in lung cancer (dated by TCRdb to about 2019). Study-wide findings and limitations: A correlation was observed between the number of expanded intratumoral alpha and beta TCRs and the tumor nonsynonymous mutation count.

Their antigen targets remain unknown. What the time point label conveys for this sample: sample taken at primary tumor resection. Receptor libraries were prepared by 5' RACE. The sequencing machine was a NextSeq 500. Using fastp trimming at Q25 and MiXCR clonotype assembly, TCRdb reanalyzed the public sequencing data and kept in-frame beta chains. One record per CDR3 amino acid sequence lists the most common genes and DNA. The table for this sample lists about 3,800 distinct CDR3 sequences; 35% of them were counted only once. Less than 25% of the sample comes from the top ten. Sequenced here: lung tumor tissue, sampled at surgery. These receptors were taken from a male donor with early-stage non-small cell lung cancer.

The rearrangement joins TRBV30 to TRBJ2-5; D is undetermined. CDR1 and CDR2 (germline): GTSNPN, SVGIG (reference sequence). Trimming pared 3 bases from V and 5 bases from J, leaving 10 bases between. This CDR3 region has 12 residues. The DNA of the CDR3 is TGTGCCTGGAGGATAAACACGGAGACCCAGTACTTC. As protein: CAWRINTETQYF.

By share, this clonotype counts as medium-sized. The chain employs TRBV20-1 and TRBJ2-2, with D possibly matching TRBD2 (5 bases). V dropped 3 bases and J dropped 7 bases, with 12 bases sitting between them. The CDR3 contains 13 residues. The germline V gene encodes CDR1 DFQATT and CDR2 SNEGSKA (reference sequence). Here the CDR3 DNA reads TGCAGTGCTAGTTTCAGGAGGATCGGGGAGCTGTTTTTT. Translation: CSASFRRIGELFF.

This clonotype ranks as medium-sized. As DNA, the CDR3 is TGCAGTGTCTCACAGGGTTACGAGCAGTACTTC. Protein: CSVSQGYEQYF. The gene calls are TRBV20-1 and TRBJ2-7, with a tentative D call TRBD1 (6 bases). Per germline, CDR1 DFQATT and CDR2 SNEGSKA (reference sequence). With 7 bases removed from V and 4 bases from J, the gap between germline ends came to 11 bases. This CDR3 comprises 11 residues.

The chain employs TRBV18 and TRBJ2-3; tentatively, D is TRBD1 or TRBD2 (5 bases each). The CDR3 contains 14 residues. The V and J ends lost 5 bases and 4 bases respectively, with 13 bases between them. CDR1 and CDR2 from the germline V gene are KGHSH and LQKENI. The CDR3 region has the DNA TGTGCCAGCTCAGGAGGCAGGGCTCCAGATACGCAGTATTTT. It yields the protein CASSGGRAPDTQYF.

This clonotype appeared a few times. V is TRBV19 and J is TRBJ2-3; 9 bases are shared with TRBD1. This CDR3 has 13 amino acids. CDR1 and CDR2 from the germline V gene are LNHDA and SQIVND (reference sequence). Trimming removed 5 bases from V and 7 bases from J; junction bases left unmatched: 4. CDR3 sequence: CASSSGQGNTQYF. The CDR3 region has the DNA TGTGCCAGTAGTTCGGGACAGGGAAATACGCAGTATTTT. The variable domain in full, completed from reference TRBV19 and TRBJ2-3, reads DGGITQSPKYLFRKEGQNVTLSCEQNLNHDAMYWYRQDPGQGLRLIYYSQIVNDFQKGDIAEGYSVSREKKESFPLTVTSAQKNPTAFYLCASSSGQGNTQYFGPGTRLTVL.